This T cell receptor beta chain was documented in a study of blood T cell repertoires in COVID-19. The wider study: Whether acute or convalescent, the COVID-19 samples came from the United States, Italy and Spain. The cDNA or gDNA used as material had been derived from T cells, B-cell-depleted T cells, or PBMCs.

Per the authors' pipeline: Reference gene primer amplification gave nucleated cell count estimates. Sequencing was performed with immunoSEQ multiplex PCR; in TCRdb, only in-frame clones are kept and a portion is missing. V and J calls plus clone size are reproduced from that table; the DNA served to infer D and trimming. In the table there are 95,000 to 110,000 clones, about 90% of which are singletons. This CDR3 contains 19 residues. Germline V lookup: CDR1 MDHEN, CDR2 SYDVKM. V shed 4 bases and J 10 bases; nucleotides not matched to a gene: 18. The sample comprised peripheral blood. The sequence derives from a man aged 50 to 59 with acute or convalescent COVID-19. The gene calls are TRBV28 and TRBJ2-1; TRBD2 matches 14 bases. CDR3 region: CASSSTSGRAWGFQWEQFF. CDR3 DNA sequence: TGTGCCAGCAGTTCGACTAGCGGGAGGGCCTGGGGGTTTCAATGGGAGCAGTTCTTC.